This TCR beta chain was observed in a study of blood T cells in healthy people across ages. Study outcomes and limitations: Unsorted PBMCs ruled out conclusive naive versus antigen-experienced comparison.

The sample holds a few counts of this clonotype. What it recognizes is unknown. Healthy Russian Caucasian donors spanned ages about 6 to 100 years. The authors isolated at least 7 million PBMCs per sample. This CDR3 region has 16 residues. Germline V CDR1 and CDR2: DFQATT, SNEGSKA (reference sequence). The ends lost 2 bases at V and 1 base at J; junction bases unmatched: 8. For the second PCR, which ran for 7 to 11 cycles, a sample-barcoded 5' primer and a J-beta primer mix were used. MiXCR, applied by TCRdb to the 5' RACE reads, yields one record per CDR3 protein. The sample lists some 1,800,000 distinct CDR3 sequences; roughly two fifths were seen once.

Material: blood. The gene calls are TRBV20-1 and TRBJ2-5; 9 bases match TRBD2. The clonotype originates from a human donor in good health. The CDR3 loop reads CSARNRAGGFQETQYF. The DNA of the CDR3 is TGCAGTGCTAGAAACCGAGCGGGAGGTTTCCAAGAGACCCAGTACTTC.